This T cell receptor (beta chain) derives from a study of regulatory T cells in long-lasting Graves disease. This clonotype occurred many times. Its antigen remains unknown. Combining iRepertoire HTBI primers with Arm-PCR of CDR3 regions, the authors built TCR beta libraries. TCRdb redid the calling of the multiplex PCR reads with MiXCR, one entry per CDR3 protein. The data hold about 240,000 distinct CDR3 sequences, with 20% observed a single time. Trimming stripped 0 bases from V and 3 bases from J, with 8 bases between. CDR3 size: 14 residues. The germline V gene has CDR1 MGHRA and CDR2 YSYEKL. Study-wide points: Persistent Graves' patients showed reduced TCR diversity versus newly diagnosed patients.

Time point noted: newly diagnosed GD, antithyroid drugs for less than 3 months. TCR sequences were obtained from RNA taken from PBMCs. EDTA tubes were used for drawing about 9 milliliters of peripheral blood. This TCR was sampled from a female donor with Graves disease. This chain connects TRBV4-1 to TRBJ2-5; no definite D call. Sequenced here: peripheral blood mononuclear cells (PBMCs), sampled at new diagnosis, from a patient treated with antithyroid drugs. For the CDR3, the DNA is TGCGCCAGCAGCCAAGATCAAAGAGAAGAGACCCAGTACTTC. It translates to CASSQDQREETQYF.